This T cell receptor (beta chain) was sequenced during a study of kidney transplant recipient with SARS-CoV-2 infection. The CDR3 is 16 residues long. Trimming shortened V by 5 bases and J by 4 bases, and 23 bases separated the two germline ends. Germline V gene lookup returns CDR1 DFQATT and CDR2 SNEGSKA (reference sequence). TCRdb re-analysed the reads in MiXCR, keeping a single row per CDR3 protein. The table has 200,000 to 300,000 distinct CDR3 sequences, less than 35% seen once. This clonotype was seen at least ten times. This TCR came from a male patient aged 25 to 39 who had COVID-19 and was a kidney transplant recipient. Some T cells may be graft donor cells. Sequencing used a blood sample, obtained at baseline and between days 110 and 120 from a kidney transplant recipient. The chain couples TRBV20-1 to TRBJ1-2; D unresolved. The CDR3 coding sequence is TGCAGTGCTTGCTCGATGCTGTTTCGAAAGACCTATGGCTACACCTTC. This sequence encodes CSACSMLFRKTYGYTF.